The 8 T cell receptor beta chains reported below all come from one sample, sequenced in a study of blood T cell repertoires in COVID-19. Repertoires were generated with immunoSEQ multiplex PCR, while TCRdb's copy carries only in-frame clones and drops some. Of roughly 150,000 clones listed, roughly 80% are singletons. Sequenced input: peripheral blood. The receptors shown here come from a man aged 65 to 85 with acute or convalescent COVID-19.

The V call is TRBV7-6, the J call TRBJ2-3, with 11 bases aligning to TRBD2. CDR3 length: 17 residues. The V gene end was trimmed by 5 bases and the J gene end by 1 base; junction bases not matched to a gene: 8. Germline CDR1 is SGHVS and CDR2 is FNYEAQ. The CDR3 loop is CASSKGTSGPGTDTQYF. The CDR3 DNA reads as TGTGCCAGCAGCAAAGGGACTAGCGGACCTGGCACAGATACGCAGTATTTT.

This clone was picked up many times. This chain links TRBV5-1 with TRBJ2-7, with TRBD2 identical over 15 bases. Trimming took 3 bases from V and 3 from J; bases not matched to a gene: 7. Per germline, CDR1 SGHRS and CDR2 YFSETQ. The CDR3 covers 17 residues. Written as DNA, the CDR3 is TGCGCCAGCAGCTCAATAACGGGACTAGCGGGAGGCTACGAGCAGTACTTC. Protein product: CASSSITGLAGGYEQYF.

The CDR3 here is CASSFPGHSYEQYF. DNA of the CDR3: TGTGCCAGCAGCTTCCCCGGACACTCCTACGAGCAGTACTTC. The chain links TRBV7-9 to TRBJ2-7; TRBD1 is a possible D gene (5 bases). CDR3 length: 14 residues. Germline assignment: CDR1 SEHNR and CDR2 FQNEAQ (reference sequence). The V and J ends lost 3 bases and 0 bases respectively, with 9 bases between them.

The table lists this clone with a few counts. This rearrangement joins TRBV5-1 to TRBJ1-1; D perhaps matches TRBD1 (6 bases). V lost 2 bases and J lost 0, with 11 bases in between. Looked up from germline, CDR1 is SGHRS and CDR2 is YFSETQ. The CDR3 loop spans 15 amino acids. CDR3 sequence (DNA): TGCGCCAGCAGCTTTACAGGGAACCTGAACACTGAAGCTTTCTTT. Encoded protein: CASSFTGNLNTEAFF.

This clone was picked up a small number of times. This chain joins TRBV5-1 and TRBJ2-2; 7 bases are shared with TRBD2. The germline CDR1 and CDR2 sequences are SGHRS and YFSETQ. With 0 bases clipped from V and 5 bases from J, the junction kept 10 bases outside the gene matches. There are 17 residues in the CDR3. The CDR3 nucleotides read TGCGCCAGCAGCTTGGAGGGGCGGCGGGGGTCGACCGGGGAGCTGTTTTTT. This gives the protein CASSLEGRRGSTGELFF. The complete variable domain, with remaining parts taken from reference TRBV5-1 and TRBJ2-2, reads KAGVTQTPRYLIKTRGQQVTLSCSPISGHRSVSWYQQTPGQGLQFLFEYFSETQRNKGNFPGRFSGRQFSNSRSEMNVSTLELGDSALYLCASSLEGRRGSTGELFFGEGSRLTVL.

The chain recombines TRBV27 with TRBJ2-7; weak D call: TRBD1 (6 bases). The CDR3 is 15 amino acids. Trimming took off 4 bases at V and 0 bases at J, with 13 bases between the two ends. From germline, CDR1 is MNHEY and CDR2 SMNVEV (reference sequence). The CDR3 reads CASSSGAWGSYEQYF. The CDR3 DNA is TGTGCCAGCAGTTCAGGGGCGTGGGGCTCCTACGAGCAGTACTTC.

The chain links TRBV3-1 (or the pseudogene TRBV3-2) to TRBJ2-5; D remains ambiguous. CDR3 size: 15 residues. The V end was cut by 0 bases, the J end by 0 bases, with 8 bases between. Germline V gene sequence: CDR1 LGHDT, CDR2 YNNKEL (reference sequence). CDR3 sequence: CASSQDLTNQETQYF. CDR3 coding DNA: TGTGCCAGCAGCCAAGATCTCACTAACCAAGAGACCCAGTACTTC.

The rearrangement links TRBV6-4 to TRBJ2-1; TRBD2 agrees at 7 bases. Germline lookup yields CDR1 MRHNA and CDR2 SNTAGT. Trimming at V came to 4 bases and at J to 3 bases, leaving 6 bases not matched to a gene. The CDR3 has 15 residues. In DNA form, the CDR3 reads TGTGCCAGCAGTGTCAACCAGCGGGACTACAATGAGCAGTTCTTC. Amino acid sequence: CASSVNQRDYNEQFF.